This T cell receptor beta chain was sequenced during a study of blood T cell dynamics during melanoma immunotherapy. Indicated time point: week 3, after first cycle of checkpoint inhibitor. Prior systemic cancer therapy, immunosuppressant use and other active malignancies excluded patients. The germline V gene encodes CDR1 SGHTA and CDR2 FQGNSA. The V gene end was trimmed by 2 bases and the J gene end by 6 bases; junction bases not matched to a gene: 7. The CDR3 sequence is 15 residues long. Sequenced by immunoSEQ multiplex PCR; TCRdb stores in-frame clones only, minus some. The repertoire holds about 7,000 clones, approximately 81% seen once, with roughly a third in the top ten.

The sample consisted of blood, taken from a patient treated with checkpoint blockade. The chain has TRBV7-2 and TRBJ1-5; TRBD1 matches 7 bases. This TCR came from a human donor with melanoma. Some clones in this sample may be carry-over from other donors' samples. In nucleotides, the CDR3 is TGTGCCAGCAGCTTAAGACAGGGAAGGGGTCAGCCCCAGCATTTT. It yields the protein CASSLRQGRGQPQHF. Using reference TRBV7-2 and TRBJ1-5 for the parts outside the CDR3, the full variable domain is GAGVSQSPSNKVTEKGKDVELRCDPISGHTALYWYRQSLGQGLEFLIYFQGNSAPDKSGLPSDRFSAERTGGSVSTLTIQRTQQEDSAVYLCASSLRQGRGQPQHFGDGTRLSIL.